One and the same sample provided the 24 T cell receptor beta chains below, sequenced in a study of T-cell memory formation after mild COVID-19. TCRdb re-called the 5' RACE reads with MiXCR, one entry per CDR3 protein. The data show 350,000 to 550,000 distinct CDR3 sequences, with approximately 19% seen just once and 20% to 25% held by the top ten. The source material was PBMCs or a T cell subset sorted from them (not recorded which). The receptors come from a man younger than 35 who had mild COVID-19 (a few samples of this study predate the infection). Cell type and time point are not known.

This clonotype came up many times. The chain has TRBV7-9 and TRBJ1-2; D is uncertain. CDR1 SEHNR and CDR2 FQNEAQ come from the germline V gene (reference sequence). There are 11 residues in the CDR3. Trimming took off 5 bases at V and 3 bases at J, with 4 bases between the two ends. The CDR3 DNA reads TGTGCCAGCAGCGCCTACTATGGCTACACCTTC. Translation gives CASSAYYGYTF.

This clonotype was found a few times. The chain carries TRBV18 and TRBJ2-5; TRBD2 is a possible D gene (6 bases). V shed 2 bases and J shed 3 bases, with 13 bases lying between them. Germline V CDR1 and CDR2: KGHSH, LQKENI. The CDR3 runs to 15 residues. CDR3 region: CASSPWNGEEETQYF. CDR3 coding DNA: TGTGCCAGCTCACCATGGAACGGGGAGGAAGAGACCCAGTACTTC.

This clonotype was counted only a few times. The chain combines TRBV29-1 with TRBJ2-2; tentative D call: TRBD2 (5 bases). Per the germline V gene, CDR1 is SQVTM and CDR2 is ANQGSEA. This CDR3 has 12 amino acids. The ends were cut back, 4 bases at V and 7 bases at J, with 10 bases in the middle. As DNA, the CDR3 is TGCAGCGTTGGGCCCGGGATCGGGGAGCTGTTTTTT. Encoded protein: CSVGPGIGELFF.

This clonotype was seen more than once but under ten times. This rearrangement joins TRBV30 to TRBJ1-5; D gene ambiguous. This CDR3 has 12 amino acids. Germline V gene data show CDR1 as GTSNPN and CDR2 as SVGIG (reference sequence). With 0 bases removed from V and 4 bases from J, the gap between germline ends came to 4 bases. CDR3 DNA: TGTGCCTGGAGTGTAGATAATCAGCCCCAGCATTTT. Translation gives CAWSVDNQPQHF.

There are a few counts of this clonotype. CDR3 coding DNA: TGTGCCACCAGCAGAGATGGTTACGAGCAGTACTTC. This codes for CATSRDGYEQYF. This sequence joins TRBV15 and TRBJ2-7; no clear D. The V end lost 0 bases, the J end lost 4 bases, and 4 bases lay between the germline ends. The CDR3 is made up of 12 amino acids. Germline V lookup: CDR1 LNHNV, CDR2 YYDKDF (reference sequence).

This sequence joins TRBV7-9 and TRBJ2-1; D possibly matches TRBD1 or TRBD2 (5 bases each). The CDR3 consists of 15 residues. Trimming removed 2 bases at V and 3 bases at J, with 11 bases between. The germline CDR1 and CDR2 sequences are SEHNR and FQNEAQ (reference sequence). In DNA form, the CDR3 reads TGTGCCAGCAGCTTACGGGACCCCGGCTACAATGAGCAGTTCTTC. This codes for CASSLRDPGYNEQFF.

Only a few counts were recorded for this clonotype. The chain has TRBV3-1 and TRBJ2-5; a possible D gene is TRBD2 (5 bases). Germline V CDR1 and CDR2: LGHDT, YNNKEL (reference sequence). Trimming removed 0 bases at V and 4 bases at J, with 12 bases between. The CDR3 sequence is 15 residues long. In DNA, the CDR3 is TGTGCCAGCAGCCAAGATACTACGAGGGCAGAGACCCAGTACTTC. Its protein is CASSQDTTRAETQYF.

This clonotype occurred a few times. The junction differs from germline at one of its ends, possibly a read error. V is TRBV7-7 and J is TRBJ1-1; D is undetermined. Per the germline V gene, CDR1 is SSHAT and CDR2 is FNYEAQ (reference sequence). The CDR3 runs to 13 residues. The CDR3: CASSLRWNTEAFF. CDR3 nucleotides: TGTGCTAGCAGCTTAAGGTGGAATACTGAAGCTTTCTTT.

The chain carries TRBV7-6 and TRBJ1-1, with D possibly being TRBD1 (6 bases). V was clipped by 6 bases and J by 8 bases, with 16 bases between them. The germline gives CDR1 SGHVS, CDR2 FNYEAQ. The CDR3 is made up of 13 amino acids. This CDR3 reads CASSVFRGLEAFF. CDR3 coding DNA: TGTGCCAGCAGTGTCTTCAGGGGCCTGGAAGCTTTCTTT. The full variable domain, in which reference TRBV7-6 and TRBJ1-1 provide the parts outside the CDR3, is GAGVSQSPRYKVTKRGQDVALRCDPISGHVSLYWYRQALGQGPEFLTYFNYEAQQDKSGLPNDRFSAERPEGSISTLTIQRTEQRDSAMYRCASSVFRGLEAFFGQGTRLTVV.

V and J are TRBV4-3 and TRBJ1-5; D not resolved. The germline gives CDR1 LGHNA, CDR2 YSLEER. Between the trimmed V and J ends, which lost 1 base and 3 bases, there was a span of 10 bases. The CDR3 has 15 amino acids. The CDR3 region is CASSQVPGYNQPQHF. CDR3 DNA sequence: TGCGCCAGCAGCCAAGTGCCGGGGTACAATCAGCCCCAGCATTTT.

This clonotype was counted a few times. This chain connects TRBV6-5 to TRBJ1-2; D perhaps matches TRBD1 (6 bases). Trimming left V 2 bases short and J 7 bases short, with 17 bases between. The V gene's germline CDR1 is MNHEY and CDR2 SVGAGI. The CDR3 extends over 15 amino acids. CDR3 loop: CASSYGQLLFGGYTF. The CDR3 bases are TGTGCCAGCAGTTACGGACAGCTCCTTTTTGGTGGCTACACCTTC.

V and J are TRBV9 and TRBJ2-7, with 10 nucleotides matching TRBD2. V dropped 0 bases and J dropped 2; count of bases not matched to a gene: 5. CDR3 length: 16 amino acids. Germline values: CDR1 SGDLS, CDR2 YYNGEE. DNA for the CDR3: TGTGCCAGCAGCGTAGATACTAGCGGGGCCACCTACGAGCAGTACTTC. Its protein product is CASSVDTSGATYEQYF.

This chain connects TRBV4-1 to TRBJ2-7; TRBD1 might be the D (6 bases). CDR3 size: 14 residues. Trimming shortened V by 0 bases and J by 2 bases, and 8 bases separated the two germline ends. The germline V gene encodes CDR1 MGHRA and CDR2 YSYEKL. The CDR3 sequence is CASSQEPGAYEQYV. The CDR3, as DNA: TGCGCCAGCAGCCAAGAGCCAGGGGCCTACGAGCAGTACGTC.

This sequence joins TRBV10-3 and TRBJ2-5; TRBD2 matches 7 bases. V trimming: 10 bases; J trimming: 2 bases; junction bases outside the gene matches: 16. Germline CDR1 and CDR2: ENHRY and SYGVKD. The CDR3 has 16 residues. The CDR3, as DNA: TGTGCCAGCTCGGCGAGCGGGGTAGCACGTCAAGAGACCCAGTACTTC. As protein: CASSASGVARQETQYF.

The sample holds a few counts of this clonotype. CDR3 in amino acids: CASSLADGNYGYTF. As DNA, the CDR3 is TGCGCCAGCAGCTTGGCAGACGGAAACTATGGCTACACCTTC. The chain links TRBV5-1 to TRBJ1-2; D not certain. Germline lookup yields CDR1 SGHRS and CDR2 YFSETQ. The CDR3 is 14 amino acids. V lost 0 bases, J lost 2 bases, and 8 bases lay in between.

In its sample, this clonotype was seen a few times. This chain links TRBV30 with TRBJ2-5; a possible D gene is TRBD2 (5 bases). V lost 5 bases and J lost 13, with 20 bases in between. Germline-derived CDR1 and CDR2 are GTSNPN and SVGIG (reference sequence). The CDR3 runs to 12 residues. The CDR3 here is CAWGTRGSSPYF. CDR3 in DNA: TGTGCCTGGGGTACACGGGGAAGCTCCCCGTACTTC.

This chain links TRBV16 with TRBJ1-1, with D hard to call. CDR3 length: 17 amino acids. The V gene's germline CDR1 is KGHSY and CDR2 FQNENV. Deletions cut 4 bases from V and 6 bases from J, with 24 bases between. The CDR3 is CASSPEGNVWSRAEAFF. CDR3 DNA: TGTGCCAGCAGCCCAGAGGGCAATGTGTGGAGTCGGGCTGAAGCTTTCTTT.

This clonotype occurred a few times. This chain links TRBV28 with TRBJ1-2; D is possibly TRBD1 (6 bases). V was clipped by 2 bases and J by 8 bases, with 12 bases between them. This CDR3 comprises 13 residues. Germline values: CDR1 MDHEN, CDR2 SYDVKM. The CDR3 DNA sequence: TGTGCCAGCAGTTTAAACAGGGAGAGGGGCTACACCTTC. Its translation: CASSLNRERGYTF.

The rearrangement joins TRBV7-2 to TRBJ1-2; D perhaps matches TRBD1 (5 bases). The CDR3 covers 11 residues. V gave up 4 bases and J gave up 10 bases, with 10 bases separating them. Germline values: CDR1 SGHTA, CDR2 FQGNSA. The CDR3 sequence is CASSYTRVYTF. The CDR3 DNA reads as TGTGCCAGCAGCTACACCAGGGTCTACACCTTC.

This clonotype was seen a few times. The chain joins TRBV5-1 to TRBJ1-2; 9 bases match TRBD1. Germline CDR1 is SGHRS and CDR2 is YFSETQ. The CDR3 length is 15 residues. The J segment lost 6 bases and the V segment lost 4 bases, leaving 10 bases of the junction unmatched. DNA of the CDR3: TGCGCCAGCAGCCCGCGGGGGGGACAGGGCAATGGCTACACCTTC. Its protein product is CASSPRGGQGNGYTF.

There are a few counts of this clonotype. This chain uses TRBV12-3 or TRBV12-4 with TRBJ2-1, with a weak D call TRBD2 (5 bases). With 5 bases removed from V and 2 bases from J, the gap between germline ends came to 19 bases. The CDR3 extends over 17 amino acids. This CDR3 is CASSPYRRGRPYNEQFF. CDR3 in DNA: TGTGCCAGCAGTCCATACCGTCGGGGTCGACCCTACAATGAGCAGTTCTTC.

V is TRBV4-2 and J is TRBJ2-1; 15 bases fit TRBD2. The V gene end was trimmed by 1 base and the J gene end by 3 bases; junction bases not matched to a gene: 4. This CDR3 has 18 amino acids. Germline CDR1 is LGHNA and CDR2 is YNFKEQ. In DNA form, the CDR3 reads TGTGCCAGCAGCCAAGCGGGACTAGCGGGGGGCAACTACAATGAGCAGTTCTTC. This encodes CASSQAGLAGGNYNEQFF.

The chain employs TRBV28 and TRBJ2-1; possible D gene TRBD1, 5 bases. CDR1 is MDHEN and CDR2 is SYDVKM in the germline V gene. This CDR3 spans 15 amino acids. Trimming left V 5 bases short and J 3 bases short, with 14 bases between. The CDR3 DNA sequence: TGTGCCAGCAGTGGCCTAACAGGCTACTACAATGAGCAGTTCTTC. Its protein product is CASSGLTGYYNEQFF. The full variable domain, with the rest looked up from reference TRBV28 and TRBJ2-1, is DVKVTQSSRYLVKRTGEKVFLECVQDMDHENMFWYRQDPGLGLRLIYFSYDVKMKEKGDIPEGYSVSREKKERFSLILESASTNQTSMYLCASSGLTGYYNEQFFGPGTRLTVL.

Many counts were recorded for this clonotype. This chain joins TRBV27 and TRBJ2-1; no clear D. The V and J ends lost 1 base and 9 bases respectively, with 16 bases between them. Germline-derived CDR1 and CDR2 are MNHEY and SMNVEV (reference sequence). The CDR3 loop spans 15 amino acids. The CDR3 reads CASSLLAPKWGEQFF. CDR3 nucleotides: TGTGCCAGCAGTTTATTGGCGCCCAAATGGGGTGAGCAGTTCTTC.